This TCR beta chain emerged from a study of T cells in Graves' hyperthyroidism and ophthalmopathy. Uncontrolled infection, other autoimmune disease, pregnancy and lactation each barred patients from inclusion. About 9.4 ml fresh peripheral blood yielded the PBMCs. This clonotype occurred many times. The J segment lost 1 base and the V segment lost 7 bases, leaving 4 bases of the junction unmatched. CDR1 is SQVTM and CDR2 is ANQGSEA in the germline V gene. This CDR3 spans 13 amino acids. Amplified regions were TCR beta CDR3 sequences from RNA transcripts. TCR CDR3 underwent first-round RT-PCR with the HTBI primer set. MiXCR, applied by TCRdb to the multiplex PCR reads, yields one record per CDR3 protein. The repertoire holds 750,000 to 900,000 distinct CDR3 sequences, with around 38% as singletons.

This sequence originates from a man between 18 and 29 years old with Graves' hyperthyroidism. V is TRBV29-1 and J is TRBJ1-1; TRBD1 agrees at 9 bases. The sample taken for sequencing was blood. CDR3 amino acids: CSGGTGKNTEAFF. CDR3 coding DNA: TGCAGCGGGGGGACAGGGAAGAACACTGAAGCTTTCTTT.